This TCR beta chain was found in a study of early T cells in non-severe SARS-CoV-2 infection. Study-level information: Sequenced bulk RNA came from whole blood that was unsorted, and chains were unpaired. Study-wide points: VDJdb-based matching was biased toward anti-spike CD8 responses and missed private and CD4 specificities.

This clonotype was found many times. Its antigen is currently unknown. In the library, individual cDNA molecules carried attached unique molecular identifiers. TCRdb passed the 5' RACE reads through MiXCR, listing each CDR3 protein once. Among about 50,000 distinct CDR3 sequences, roughly 6.1% were seen once, and the ten largest hold approximately 6.9%. The CDR3 is 15 amino acids. The V and J ends lost 6 bases and 7 bases, in that order; junction bases with no gene match: 7. The source was whole blood, collected at baseline. The rearrangement uses TRBV12-3 or TRBV12-4 and TRBJ1-4; 11 bases fit TRBD1. This receptor was identified in an adult who was a healthcare worker with PCR-confirmed SARS-CoV-2 infection or an uninfected control (not recorded which). The CDR3 DNA reads as TGTGCCAGCAGCTTGGGGACAGGGGGTAGTGAAAAACTGTTTTTT. Its translation is CASSLGTGGSEKLFF.